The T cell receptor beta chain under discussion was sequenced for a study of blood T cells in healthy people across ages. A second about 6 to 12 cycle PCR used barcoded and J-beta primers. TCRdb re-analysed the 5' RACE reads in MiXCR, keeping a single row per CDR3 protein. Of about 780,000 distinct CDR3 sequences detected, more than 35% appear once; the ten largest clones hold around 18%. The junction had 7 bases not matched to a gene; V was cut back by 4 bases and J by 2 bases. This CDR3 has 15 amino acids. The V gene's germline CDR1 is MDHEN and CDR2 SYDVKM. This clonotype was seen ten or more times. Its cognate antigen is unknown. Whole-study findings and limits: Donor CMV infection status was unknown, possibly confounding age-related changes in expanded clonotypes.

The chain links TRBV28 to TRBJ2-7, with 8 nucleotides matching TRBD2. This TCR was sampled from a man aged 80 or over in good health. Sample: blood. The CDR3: CASSSPGAGAYEQYF. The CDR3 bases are TGTGCCAGCAGTTCCCCAGGAGCGGGGGCCTACGAGCAGTACTTC.